The present T cell receptor (beta chain) was sequenced within a study of T cell responses to AZD1222 COVID-19 vaccine. Using immunoSEQ multiplex PCR, the repertoire was profiled, and TCRdb retains in-frame clones only, with some absent. The sample has more than 130,000 clones; 90% are singletons. The germline V gene encodes CDR1 MNHEY and CDR2 SVGAGI. V was pared by 6 bases and J by 1 base, with 13 bases between. CDR3 size: 15 residues. This chain joins TRBV6-5 and TRBJ1-3, with D possibly TRBD1 on 6 matching bases. The clonotype was recovered from an adult in good health. The input for sequencing was peripheral blood, taken on day 0 of AZD1222 vaccination. The CDR3 here is CASRKGHSSGNTIYF. CDR3 DNA sequence: TGTGCCAGCAGGAAGGGACACTCGTCTGGAAACACCATATATTTT.